Each of the 20 T cell receptor beta chains below was sequenced from the same sample in a study of beta chain features in type 1 diabetes (dated 2018 in TCRdb). Receptors were amplified or captured by the immunoSEQ multiplex PCR assay. The entire amount of isolated RNA was reverse transcribed using the High Capacity cDNA Reverse Transcription Kit, so the sequenced TCRB transcripts were expressed ones. TCRdb limited this immuneACCESS table to in-frame rearrangements with V and J called. A share of clones is missing; checked studies link under half to unresolved V genes, and the rest is unexplained. The sample records hundreds of thousands of clones, about a sixth of which are singletons. Of the sample, around 0.02% falls within the top ten clones. Sample: naive CD4+ T cells from blood. The sample's cell subset or site label, decoded: true naive CD4+ T cells. The source of these receptors is a woman younger than 35 in good health.

There are a few counts of this clone. This rearrangement joins TRBV5-4 to TRBJ1-4, with D unclear. V lost 0 bases and J 0 bases, leaving 6 bases between the germline ends. The germline CDR1 and CDR2 sequences are SGHNT and YYREEE (reference sequence). The CDR3 loop spans 15 amino acids. The CDR3 bases are TGTGCCAGCAGCTTGGGTATGGCAACTAATGAAAAACTGTTTTTT. It encodes CASSLGMATNEKLFF.

In this sample, this clone turned up a few times. This chain connects TRBV4-2 to TRBJ2-5; D may be TRBD2 (5 bases). V shed 2 bases and J shed 4 bases, with 17 bases lying between them. The CDR3 consists of 16 residues. Looked up from germline, CDR1 is LGHNA and CDR2 is YNFKEQ. The CDR3, as DNA: TGTGCCAGCAGCCAATACTGGCAGGACTTTGGAGAGACCCAGTACTTC. Its translation is CASSQYWQDFGETQYF.

This clone appeared a few times. V gene TRBV7-9 combines with J gene TRBJ2-3, with D unresolved. The CDR3 has 12 amino acids. Germline CDR1 and CDR2: SEHNR and FQNEAQ (reference sequence). V was cut by 3 bases and J by 8 bases, with 9 bases left in between. DNA for the CDR3: TGTGCCAGCAGCTTTTTTCCCCCTACGCAGTATTTT. It yields the protein CASSFFPPTQYF.

The chain employs TRBV5-1 and TRBJ2-1; no reliable D call. The CDR3 runs to 14 residues. Germline V gives CDR1 SGHRS, CDR2 YFSETQ. V gave up 6 bases and J gave up 0 bases, with 10 bases separating them. Written as DNA, the CDR3 is TGCGCCAGCACTTACGACACCTCCTACAATGAGCAGTTCTTC. This translates into CASTYDTSYNEQFF.

The V gene is TRBV28, the J gene TRBJ2-1; D may be TRBD2 (6 bases). Trimming stripped 7 bases from V and 4 bases from J, with 17 bases between. The CDR3 is 15 amino acids. Germline V gives CDR1 MDHEN, CDR2 SYDVKM. CDR3: CASTSGSGLYNEQFF. The CDR3 DNA is TGTGCCAGCACTTCAGGTAGCGGATTATACAATGAGCAGTTCTTC.

The chain couples TRBV25-1 to TRBJ1-4; no clear D. V was cut by 2 bases and J by 5 bases, with 9 bases left in between. Germline-derived CDR1 and CDR2 are MGHDK and SYGVNS. The CDR3 is made up of 14 amino acids. This CDR3 is CASSEGSSNEKLFF. The DNA for the CDR3 is TGTGCCAGCAGTGAAGGGAGTAGCAATGAAAAACTGTTTTTT.

The CDR3 region has the DNA TGTGCCAGCAGTGACTGGGGGGTGGCAGATACGCAGTATTTT. Translating gives CASSDWGVADTQYF. The chain uses TRBV28 and TRBJ2-3; possibly TRBD2 for D (6 bases). V lost 5 bases to trimming and J lost 4 bases, with 13 bases between them. This CDR3 has 14 residues. Per the germline V gene, CDR1 is MDHEN and CDR2 is SYDVKM.

This sequence joins TRBV27 and TRBJ1-5, with 7 nucleotides matching TRBD1. Looked up from germline, CDR1 is MNHEY and CDR2 is SMNVEV (reference sequence). V was clipped by 1 base and J by 4 bases; unmatched bases: 10. The CDR3 has 17 residues. CDR3 in amino acids: CASSLYSGTERNQPQHF. The CDR3 bases are TGTGCCAGCAGTTTATACTCCGGGACAGAGAGGAATCAGCCCCAGCATTTT.

This clone has a handful of counts. The chain couples TRBV7-2 to TRBJ2-7, with D perhaps matching TRBD1 (6 bases). Germline values: CDR1 SGHTA, CDR2 FQGNSA. The CDR3 runs 14 residues. The V gene lost 3 bases and the J gene lost 1 base, with 10 bases spanning the gap. The CDR3 DNA sequence: TGTGCCAGCAGCTTCACAGGGTTTTCCTACGAGCAGTACTTC. Its protein product is CASSFTGFSYEQYF.

V and J are TRBV4-2 and TRBJ2-2; TRBD1 agrees at 7 bases. Germline V gene sequence: CDR1 LGHNA, CDR2 YNFKEQ. The CDR3 spans 16 residues. Trimming took 1 base from V and 5 from J; bases not matched to a gene: 7. This CDR3 reads CASSQVMTGRTGELFF. In DNA, the CDR3 is TGTGCCAGCAGCCAAGTTATGACAGGGCGGACCGGGGAGCTGTTTTTT.

This chain joins TRBV7-9 and TRBJ1-2; D remains ambiguous. CDR1 SEHNR and CDR2 FQNEAQ come from the germline V gene (reference sequence). This CDR3 region has 15 residues. V was cut by 2 bases and J by 2 bases, with 12 bases left in between. Here the CDR3 reads CASSLTLGRNYGYTF. The CDR3 nucleotides read TGTGCCAGCAGCTTAACCTTGGGCAGAAACTATGGCTACACCTTC.

This clone occurred a few times. This chain links TRBV10-3 with TRBJ2-7; possibly TRBD1 or TRBD2 for D (5 bases each). Deletions cut 8 bases from V and 2 bases from J, with 16 bases between. The CDR3 runs 14 residues. Germline V lookup: CDR1 ENHRY, CDR2 SYGVKD. The CDR3: CAIRDGEPAYEQYF. The CDR3 DNA sequence: TGTGCCATCCGGGACGGGGAGCCTGCCTACGAGCAGTACTTC.

This chain uses TRBV29-1 with TRBJ1-1; perhaps TRBD1 as D (5 bases). CDR1 is SQVTM and CDR2 is ANQGSEA in the germline V gene. Trimming pared 3 bases from V and 2 bases from J, leaving 7 bases between. This CDR3 comprises 12 residues. As DNA, the CDR3 is TGCAGCGTTGAGGGGCCCAACACTGAAGCTTTCTTT. Residues: CSVEGPNTEAFF.

The chain carries TRBV2 and TRBJ2-7, with no clear D. Per the germline V gene, CDR1 is SNHLY and CDR2 is FYNNEI. V was trimmed by 5 bases and J by 2 bases, leaving 7 bases between them. The CDR3 runs to 12 residues. CDR3 region: CASSHEAYEQYF. CDR3 nucleotide sequence: TGTGCCAGCAGTCACGAGGCCTACGAGCAGTACTTC.

CDR3 protein: CASNDGLGNQPQHF. The CDR3 DNA reads TGTGCCAGTAACGACGGCCTAGGAAATCAGCCCCAGCATTTT. The rearrangement links TRBV6-6 to TRBJ1-5; no firm D call. Germline assignment: CDR1 MNHNY and CDR2 SVGAGI (reference sequence). This CDR3 comprises 14 residues. Trimming cost V 9 bases and J 4 bases, with 16 bases left between them.

The chain combines TRBV19 with TRBJ2-1, with D uncertain. The CDR3 consists of 13 residues. CDR1 and CDR2 (germline): LNHDA, SQIVND (reference sequence). V gave up 6 bases and J gave up 6 bases, with 12 bases separating them. The CDR3 protein is CASSLLPANEQFF. The CDR3 DNA reads as TGTGCCAGTAGCCTACTACCGGCCAATGAGCAGTTCTTC.

This clone was counted only a few times. This chain connects TRBV7-3 to TRBJ1-1, with a tentative D call TRBD1 (6 bases). The CDR3 covers 15 residues. The V and J ends lost 5 bases and 4 bases respectively, with 17 bases between them. Germline loops: CDR1 SGHTA, CDR2 FQGTGA. The CDR3 region has the DNA TGTGCCAGCAGCCCTGAGGGGGGTTCAGGCACTGAAGCTTTCTTT. Its protein product is CASSPEGGSGTEAFF.

The chain is built from TRBV14 and TRBJ2-3, with 9 bases that match TRBD2. CDR3 length equals 17 residues. Germline-derived CDR1 and CDR2 are SGHDN and FVKESK. V dropped 2 bases and J dropped 0; count of bases not matched to a gene: 6. The CDR3 DNA reads as TGTGCCAGCAGCCAACACCTAGCGGGACCCAGCACAGATACGCAGTATTTT. This encodes CASSQHLAGPSTDTQYF.

The chain is built from TRBV19 and TRBJ2-5; D is unresolved. This CDR3 spans 14 amino acids. V lost 6 bases, J lost 1 base, and 12 bases lay in between. Per germline, CDR1 LNHDA and CDR2 SQIVND (reference sequence). The CDR3 here is CASRTVGSQETQYF. The CDR3 DNA reads as TGTGCCAGTAGGACGGTAGGAAGCCAAGAGACCCAGTACTTC.

This clone has only a few counts. V gene TRBV5-1 combines with J gene TRBJ1-1; 9 nucleotides agree with TRBD1. In germline, CDR1 is SGHRS, CDR2 YFSETQ. Trimming cost V 8 bases and J 1 base; bases outside gene matches: 6. The CDR3 is 14 amino acids. In DNA, the CDR3 is TGCGCCAGTAGACTGACAGGGGGGAACACTGAAGCTTTCTTT. Amino acids: CASRLTGGNTEAFF.